The rows below give T cell receptor beta chains drawn from one sample of a study of spatial heterogeneity in lung cancer. TCRdb analysed the 5' RACE reads with MiXCR anew, one entry per CDR3 protein. Of under 25,000 distinct CDR3 sequences listed, roughly 10% are singletons. Sequenced material: PBMCs, taken at follow-up. These receptors all come from a female donor with early-stage non-small cell lung cancer. Both conserved end residues are part of each CDR3. A clone size is listed for some rows: how often the clone was seen (once, few, many), or a class if it is expanded.

clone_size	v_call	cdr3_aa
-	TRBV7-8	CASSVPVLGAEQYF
many	TRBV11-2	CASSTTGGSYNEQFF
many	TRBV11-2	CASSLTTNIQYF
many	TRBV6-6	CASGQARTEAFF
many	TRBV7-7	CASSPGPTYQETQYF
many	TRBV7-9	CASSFSAISGNTIYF
many	TRBV27	CASSLFSRTGQGSSYNEQFF
many	TRBV6-1	CASSGLAGGTYNEQFF
many	TRBV5-6	CASSLTGKRYEQYF
many	TRBV10-1	CASSRTSGRNEQFF
many	TRBV7-2	CASSLVTEGRKNIQYF
many	TRBV29-1	CNRGREQAKNIQYF
many	TRBV20-1	CAGRQVKGLTEAFF
many	TRBV6-1	CASSAGPTYQETQYF
few	TRBV28	CASTSEMGKGGVTEAFF
few	TRBV7-2	CASSLGPSGGPRDEQYF
medium-sized	TRBV6-6	CASSNPQGQAYEQYF
few	TRBV7-9	CASSLRAEAFF
many	TRBV18	CASSPRYETYEQYF
many	TRBV5-4	CASSLGGRVAEQYF
many	TRBV19	CASSIDDRGNSQPQHF
-	TRBV3-1	CASSLSGANTGELFF
few	TRBV6-1	CASILPPEYNEQFF
-	TRBV5-6	CASSSSGPYNEQFF
-	TRBV7-2	CASSLALTSSAEQFF
few	TRBV20-1	CSARDYPNQPQHF
many	TRBV29-1	CSVSADREDIQYF
-	TRBV7-2	CASSLDSQNIQYF
many	TRBV28	CASSTGRGSYEQYF
-	TRBV12-3/TRBV12-4	CASSRQMNTEAFF
-	TRBV29-1	CSASEGMNTEAFF
many	TRBV2	CASSDSGGIQYF
few	TRBV29-1	CSVENWGSANYGYTF
-	TRBV5-1	CASSKTGVGNEQFF
many	TRBV12-3/TRBV12-4	CASSDRLGQPQHF
few	TRBV5-1	CASSAGTGGGEKLFF